This T cell receptor beta chain was found in a study of control samples from healthy donors and cancer patients. Assay used: immunoSEQ multiplex PCR; TCRdb lists only in-frame clones, some missing. Among roughly 130,000 clones listed, less than 95% were seen once. Per the germline V gene, CDR1 is SGHRS and CDR2 is YFSETQ. The length of the CDR3 is 11 residues. V shed 4 bases and J shed 3 bases, with 5 bases lying between them. The sequencing input was blood. The gene calls are TRBV5-1 and TRBJ2-7; D uncertain. This receptor was obtained from a man in his late teens or twenties in good health. This chain's CDR3 is CASSPYYEQYF. As DNA, the CDR3 is TGCGCCAGCAGCCCTTACTACGAGCAGTACTTC. Filled out from reference TRBV5-1 and TRBJ2-7, the complete variable domain reads KAGVTQTPRYLIKTRGQQVTLSCSPISGHRSVSWYQQTPGQGLQFLFEYFSETQRNKGNFPGRFSGRQFSNSRSEMNVSTLELGDSALYLCASSPYYEQYFGPGTRLTVT.